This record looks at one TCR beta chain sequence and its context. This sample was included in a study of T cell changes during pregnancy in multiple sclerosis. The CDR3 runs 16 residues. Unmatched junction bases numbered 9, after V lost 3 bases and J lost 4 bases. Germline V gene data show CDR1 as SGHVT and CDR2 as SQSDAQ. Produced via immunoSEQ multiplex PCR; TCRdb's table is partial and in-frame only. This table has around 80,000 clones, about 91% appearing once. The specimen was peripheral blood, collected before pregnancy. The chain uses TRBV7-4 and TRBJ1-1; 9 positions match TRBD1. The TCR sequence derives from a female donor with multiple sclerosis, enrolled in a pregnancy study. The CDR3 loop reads CASSFMGTGSGTEAFF. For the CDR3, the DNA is TGTGCCAGCAGCTTTATGGGGACAGGGAGTGGCACTGAAGCTTTCTTT.